This T cell receptor beta chain came from a study of T cell changes during pregnancy in multiple sclerosis. This clone has just one count. Looked up from germline, CDR1 is SGHNT and CDR2 is YYREEE (reference sequence). There are 14 residues in the CDR3. V lost 2 bases to trimming and J lost 7 bases; unmatched junction nucleotides: 5. Repertoires were generated with immunoSEQ multiplex PCR, while TCRdb's copy carries only in-frame clones and drops some. The sample includes roughly 69,000 clones, approximately 90% seen only once; the top ten take about 1.6%. The sample consisted of peripheral blood, taken after pregnancy. The chain employs TRBV5-4 and TRBJ2-1; 8 bases fit TRBD2. The TCR was taken from a female donor with multiple sclerosis, enrolled in a pregnancy study. The CDR3 reads CASSFSGRFNEQFF. The CDR3 region has the DNA TGTGCCAGCAGCTTCAGCGGGAGATTTAATGAGCAGTTCTTC.